This TCR beta chain was found in a study of early T cells in non-severe SARS-CoV-2 infection. One entry per CDR3 protein, called by TCRdb with MiXCR from the 5' RACE reads. The sample yields about 15,000 distinct CDR3 sequences, under 7% seen once. This clonotype was detected only a few times. Between the trimmed V and J ends, which lost 2 bases and 2 bases, there was a span of 10 bases. Germline V gene lookup returns CDR1 GTSNPN and CDR2 SVGIG (reference sequence). This CDR3 comprises 15 residues. The sequence derives from an adult who was a healthcare worker with PCR-confirmed SARS-CoV-2 infection or an uninfected control (not recorded which). The sample here was whole blood, taken at baseline. The chain links TRBV30 to TRBJ1-6; D unresolved. The CDR3 is CAWSWEGPYNSPLHF. CDR3 DNA sequence: TGTGCCTGGAGTTGGGAGGGTCCCTATAATTCACCCCTCCACTTT.